The entry that follows covers one T cell receptor (beta chain) sequence. Its target is unknown. This entry comes from a study of vaccination and CD4 T cells after COVID-19. Stated treatment: approximately 10-day PBMC culture with coronavirus spike peptide pools or control peptides (ViraFEST assay). At the Johns Hopkins FTIC core, DNA taken from cultured CD4+ T cells was sequenced by way of the Oncomine TCR Beta short-read assay. Via MiXCR, TCRdb re-called the PCR reads, giving one row per CDR3 protein. The sample holds 9,500 to 15,000 distinct CDR3 sequences, approximately 55% seen once. The CDR3 is 15 residues long. V gave up 5 bases and J gave up 3 bases, with 14 bases separating them. Germline V CDR1 and CDR2: SGHVS, FQNEAQ.

Sequencing input: CD4+ T cells from blood, cultured in vitro. The chain combines TRBV7-8 with TRBJ2-1, with D maybe TRBD2 (5 bases). This receptor was taken from a human donor who had recovered from COVID-19. This CDR3 reads CASSRDPGNYNEQFF. The CDR3 nucleotides read TGTGCCAGCAGCCGCGACCCGGGGAACTACAATGAGCAGTTCTTC.